This passage covers 2 T cell receptor beta chains from one sample sequenced in a study of metastatic and nonmetastatic thyroid tumors. TCRdb reprocessed the PCR reads using MiXCR. The top ten clones hold roughly 5.3% of a sample with tens of thousands of clones, under 15% of them seen once. All patients reached thyroid surgery having received no treatment beforehand. Sequencing used blood. The receptor source for this set is a female donor with papillary thyroid cancer or a benign thyroid nodule (not recorded which). Some clones in this sample may be carry-over from other donors' samples.

The rearrangement joins TRBV20-1 to TRBJ2-7; tentatively, D is TRBD1 (5 bases). The CDR3 runs to 14 residues. The germline V and J ends were trimmed by 6 bases and 2 bases, with 17 bases remaining between them. From germline, CDR1 is DFQATT and CDR2 SNEGSKA (reference sequence). For the CDR3, the DNA is TGCAGTGCCCTCGCCAGGGTATCGGCCTACGAGCAGTACTTC. Protein sequence: CSALARVSAYEQYF.

The CDR3 nucleotides are TGTGCCAGCAGTAAGGGGCTAGCGGATTCCTACGAGCAGTACGTC. As protein: CASSKGLADSYEQYV. The rearrangement joins TRBV6-1 to TRBJ2-7; 7 bases match TRBD2. With V trimmed by 5 bases and J by 1 base, 8 bases remained unmatched. CDR1 and CDR2 from the germline V gene are MNHNS and SASEGT. The CDR3 extends over 15 amino acids.